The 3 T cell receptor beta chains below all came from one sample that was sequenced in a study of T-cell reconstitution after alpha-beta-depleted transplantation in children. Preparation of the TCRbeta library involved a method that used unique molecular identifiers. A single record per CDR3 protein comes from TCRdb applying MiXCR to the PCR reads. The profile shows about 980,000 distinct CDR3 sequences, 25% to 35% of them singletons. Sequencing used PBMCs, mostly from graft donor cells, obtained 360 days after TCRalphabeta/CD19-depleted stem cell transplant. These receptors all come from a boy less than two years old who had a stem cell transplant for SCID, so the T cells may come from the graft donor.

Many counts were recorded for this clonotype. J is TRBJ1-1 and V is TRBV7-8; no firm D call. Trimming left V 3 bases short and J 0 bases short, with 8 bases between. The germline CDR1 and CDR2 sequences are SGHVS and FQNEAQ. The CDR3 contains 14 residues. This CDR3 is CASSFNVMNTEAFF. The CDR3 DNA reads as TGTGCCAGCAGCTTCAACGTCATGAACACTGAAGCTTTCTTT.

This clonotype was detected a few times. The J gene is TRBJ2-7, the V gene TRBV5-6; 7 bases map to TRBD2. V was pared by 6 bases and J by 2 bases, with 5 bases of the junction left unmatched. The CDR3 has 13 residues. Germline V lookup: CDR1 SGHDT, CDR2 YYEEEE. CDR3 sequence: CASIRGGTYEQYF. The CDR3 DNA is TGTGCCAGCATACGCGGGGGTACCTACGAGCAGTACTTC.

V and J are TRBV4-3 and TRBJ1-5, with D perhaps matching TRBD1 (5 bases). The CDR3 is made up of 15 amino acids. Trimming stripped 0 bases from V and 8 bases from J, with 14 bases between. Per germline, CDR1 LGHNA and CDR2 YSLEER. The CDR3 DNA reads TGCGCCAGCAGCCAAGATTGGGGGGGGATTAAGCCCCAGCATTTT. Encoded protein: CASSQDWGGIKPQHF.